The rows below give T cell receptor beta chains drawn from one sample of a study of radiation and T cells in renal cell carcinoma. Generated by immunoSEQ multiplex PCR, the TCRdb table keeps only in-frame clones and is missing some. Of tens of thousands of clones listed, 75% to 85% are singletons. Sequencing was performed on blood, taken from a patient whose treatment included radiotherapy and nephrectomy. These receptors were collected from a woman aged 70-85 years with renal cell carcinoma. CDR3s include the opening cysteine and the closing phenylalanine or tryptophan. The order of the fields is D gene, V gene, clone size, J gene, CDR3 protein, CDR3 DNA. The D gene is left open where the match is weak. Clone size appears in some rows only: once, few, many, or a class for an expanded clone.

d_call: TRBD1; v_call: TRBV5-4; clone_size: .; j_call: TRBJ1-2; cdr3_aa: CASSLAGQGFGYTF; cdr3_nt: TGTGCCAGCAGCTTGGCGGGACAGGGATTTGGCTACACCTTC
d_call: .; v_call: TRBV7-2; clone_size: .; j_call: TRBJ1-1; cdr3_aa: CASSPTRSGGGEAFF; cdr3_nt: TGTGCCAGCAGCCCTACTAGGTCGGGTGGCGGGGAAGCTTTCTTT
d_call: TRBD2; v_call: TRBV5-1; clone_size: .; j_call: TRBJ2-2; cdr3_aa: CASSLVAGTGELFF; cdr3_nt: TGCGCCAGCAGCTTGGTAGCGGGCACCGGGGAGCTGTTTTTT
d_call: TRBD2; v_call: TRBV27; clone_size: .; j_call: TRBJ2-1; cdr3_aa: CASRVGTSFTNEQFF; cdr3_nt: TGTGCCAGCAGAGTCGGGACTAGCTTTACCAATGAGCAGTTCTTC
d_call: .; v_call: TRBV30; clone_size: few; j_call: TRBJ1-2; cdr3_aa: CAWGTNYGYTF; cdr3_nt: TGTGCCTGGGGTACTAACTATGGCTACACCTTC
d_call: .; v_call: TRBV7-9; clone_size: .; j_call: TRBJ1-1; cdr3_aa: CASRAMNTEAFF; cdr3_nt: TGTGCCAGCAGGGCGATGAACACTGAAGCTTTCTTT
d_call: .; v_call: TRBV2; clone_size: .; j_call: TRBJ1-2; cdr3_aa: CASSGGKNYGYTF; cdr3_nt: TGTGCCAGCAGTGGGGGTAAGAACTATGGCTACACCTTC
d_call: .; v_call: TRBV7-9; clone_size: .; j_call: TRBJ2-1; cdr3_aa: CATVAVEPSEQFF; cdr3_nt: TGTGCCACCGTAGCGGTCGAGCCCAGTGAGCAGTTCTTC
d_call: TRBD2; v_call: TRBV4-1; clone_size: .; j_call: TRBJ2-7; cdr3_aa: CASSQDEPSGGDAYEQYF; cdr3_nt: TGCGCCAGCAGCCAAGATGAGCCTAGCGGGGGGGACGCCTACGAGCAGTACTTC
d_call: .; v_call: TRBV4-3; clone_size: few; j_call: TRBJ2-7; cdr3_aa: CASSHRQGDEQYF; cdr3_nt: TGCGCCAGCAGCCACCGGCAGGGAGACGAGCAGTACTTC
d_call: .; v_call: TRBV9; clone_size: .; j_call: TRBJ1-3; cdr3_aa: CASSPTDETGNTIYF; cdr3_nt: TGTGCCAGCAGCCCAACCGATGAAACTGGAAACACCATATATTTT
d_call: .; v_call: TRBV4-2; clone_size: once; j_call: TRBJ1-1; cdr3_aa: CASSQDLGRTNTEAFF; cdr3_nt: TGTGCCAGCAGCCAAGATCTGGGCCGGACCAACACTGAAGCTTTCTTT
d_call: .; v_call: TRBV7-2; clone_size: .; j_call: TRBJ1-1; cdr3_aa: CASSREQGQLNTEAFF; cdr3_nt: TGTGCCAGCAGTCGAGAACAGGGCCAACTGAACACTGAAGCTTTCTTT
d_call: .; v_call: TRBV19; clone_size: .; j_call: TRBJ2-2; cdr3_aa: CASSKGVRGTGELFF; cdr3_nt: TGTGCCAGTAGTAAGGGGGTCCGGGGCACCGGGGAGCTGTTTTTT
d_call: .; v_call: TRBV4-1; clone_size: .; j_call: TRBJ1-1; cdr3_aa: CASSQDIRNTEAFF; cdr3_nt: TGCGCCAGCAGCCAAGATATCAGGAACACTGAAGCTTTCTTT
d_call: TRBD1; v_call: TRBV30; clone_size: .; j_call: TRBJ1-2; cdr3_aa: CAWSRDRPYGYTF; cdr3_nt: TGTGCCTGGAGCAGGGACAGGCCATATGGCTACACCTTC
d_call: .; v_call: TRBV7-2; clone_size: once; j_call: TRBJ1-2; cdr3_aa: CASTGWVKSYGYTF; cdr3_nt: TGTGCCAGCACCGGGTGGGTCAAGAGCTATGGCTACACCTTC
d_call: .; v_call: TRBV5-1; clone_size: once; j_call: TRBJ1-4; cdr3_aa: CASSLARGTNEKLFF; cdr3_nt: TGCGCCAGCAGCTTGGCGAGGGGGACTAATGAAAAACTGTTTTTT
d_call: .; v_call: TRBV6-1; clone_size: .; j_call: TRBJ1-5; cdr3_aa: CASHGGGASDQPQHF; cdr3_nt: TGTGCCAGCCACGGCGGAGGGGCGAGCGATCAGCCCCAGCATTTT
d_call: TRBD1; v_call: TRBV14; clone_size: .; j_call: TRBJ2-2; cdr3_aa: CASSPRDRGWELFF; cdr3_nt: TGTGCCAGCAGCCCCCGGGACAGGGGCTGGGAGCTGTTTTTT
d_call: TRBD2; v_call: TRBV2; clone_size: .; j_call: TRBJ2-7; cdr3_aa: CASSVGTSGLPSEQYF; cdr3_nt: TGTGCCAGCAGCGTCGGGACTAGCGGGCTCCCTAGCGAGCAGTACTTC
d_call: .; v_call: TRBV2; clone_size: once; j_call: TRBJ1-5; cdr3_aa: CASSDRGPESYSNQPQHF; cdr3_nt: TGTGCCAGCAGTGATCGGGGCCCCGAGTCCTATAGCAATCAGCCCCAGCATTTT
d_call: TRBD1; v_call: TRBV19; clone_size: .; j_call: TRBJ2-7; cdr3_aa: CASSIGTVYEQYF; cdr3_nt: TGTGCCAGTAGTATTGGGACAGTATACGAGCAGTACTTC
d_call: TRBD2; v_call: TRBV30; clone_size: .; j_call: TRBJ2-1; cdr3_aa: CAWSSGIVDEQFF; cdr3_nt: TGTGCCTGGTCTAGCGGGATCGTCGATGAGCAGTTCTTC
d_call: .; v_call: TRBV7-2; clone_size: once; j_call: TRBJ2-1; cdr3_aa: CASSLGGVGEQFF; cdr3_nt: TGTGCCAGCAGCTTAGGCGGTGTCGGTGAGCAGTTCTTC
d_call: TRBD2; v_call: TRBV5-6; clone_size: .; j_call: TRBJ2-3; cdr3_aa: CASSAGLAGVSALTDTQYF; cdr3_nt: TGTGCCAGCAGCGCGGGACTAGCGGGGGTCTCGGCACTCACAGATACGCAGTATTTT
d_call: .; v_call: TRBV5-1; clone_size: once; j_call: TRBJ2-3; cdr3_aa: CASSLWAGDTDTQYF; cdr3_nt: TGCGCCAGCAGCTTGTGGGCAGGCGACACAGATACGCAGTATTTT
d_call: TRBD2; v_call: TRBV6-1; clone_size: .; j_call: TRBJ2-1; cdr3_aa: CASSEYGGEDEQFF; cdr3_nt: TGTGCCAGCAGTGAATATGGGGGGGAGGATGAGCAGTTCTTC